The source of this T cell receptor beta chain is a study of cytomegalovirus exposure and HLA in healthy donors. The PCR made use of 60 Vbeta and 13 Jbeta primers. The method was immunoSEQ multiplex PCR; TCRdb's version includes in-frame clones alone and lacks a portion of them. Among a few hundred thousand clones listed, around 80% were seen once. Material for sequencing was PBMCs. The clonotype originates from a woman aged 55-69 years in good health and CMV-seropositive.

The CDR3 is CASSLADRSYEQYF. CDR3 DNA: TGTGCCAGCAGCTTAGCAGACAGGAGCTACGAGCAGTACTTC. The chain is built from TRBV7-2 and TRBJ2-7; D possibly corresponds to TRBD1 (6 bases). The CDR3 has 14 amino acids. Germline assignment: CDR1 SGHTA and CDR2 FQGNSA. The V end lost 0 bases, the J end lost 3 bases, and 9 bases lay between the germline ends.